Shown below are 25 T cell receptor beta chains from a single sample sequenced in a study of T cells in women clearing cervical HPV infection. Sequencing used immunoSEQ multiplex PCR; TCRdb keeps in-frame clones, though not all of them. The sample includes some 40,000 clones. The source material was blood buffy coat. The receptors originated from a woman aged 18-69 years with a cervical HPV16 infection that either progressed to CIN3+ or cleared (not recorded which).

Note on this clone: Read coverage stops 3 residues before the CDR3 terminus; the germline J gene supplies the remainder. J is TRBJ1-3 and V is TRBV30, with D perhaps TRBD1 (6 bases). The CDR3 is 15 amino acids. Trimming stripped 0 bases from V and 4 bases from J, with 13 bases between. CDR1 GTSNPN and CDR2 SVGIG come from the germline V gene (reference sequence). Here the CDR3 reads CAWSVGRGTGNTIYF. The part of the CDR3 DNA that was read is TGTGCCTGGAGTGTGGGAAGGGGGACAGGAAACACC.

Remarks on this clone: The read terminates 3 residues ahead of where the CDR3 ends, so the germline J gene completes it. The chain couples TRBV19 to TRBJ2-3; TRBD2 might be the D (5 bases). Trimming left V 5 bases short and J 8 bases short, with 20 bases between. The germline CDR1 and CDR2 sequences are LNHDA and SQIVND (reference sequence). This CDR3 spans 15 amino acids. CDR3 DNA (partial): TGTGCCAGTAGTCCATTTACTAGAGTCGGAGCTACG. Amino acid sequence: CASSPFTRVGAT. The whole CDR3 is CASSPFTRVGATQYF.

Regarding this clone: The read is 3 residues too short to cover the CDR3 end, so that end is filled in from the germline J gene. This rearrangement joins TRBV10-3 to TRBJ2-1, with 12 bases fitting TRBD2. Germline V gene lookup returns CDR1 ENHRY and CDR2 SYGVKD. J was trimmed by 2 bases and V by 4 bases; bases with no gene match: 9. The CDR3 spans 18 residues. Here the CDR3 reads CAISGDGTSGPTYNEQFF. The DNA read from the CDR3 is TGTGCCATCAGTGGGGATGGGACTAGCGGGCCTACCTACAATGAG.

Regarding this clone: Read sequence stops 3 residues before the CDR3 end, and the germline J gene provides the missing end. The chain links TRBV19 to TRBJ2-7, with 7 bases fitting TRBD1. Germline lookup yields CDR1 LNHDA and CDR2 SQIVND (reference sequence). This CDR3 spans 14 amino acids. V gave up 5 bases and J gave up 4 bases; unmatched junction bases: 8. Partial CDR3 DNA: TGTGCCAGTAGTGAAGACAGGGTAAGGTACGAG. Amino acids: CASSEDRVRYE. The entire CDR3 reads CASSEDRVRYEQYF.

For this clone: The read is 3 residues too short to cover the CDR3 end, so that end is filled in from the germline J gene. This chain joins TRBV15 and TRBJ1-5; possibly TRBD1 for D (5 bases). CDR3 length equals 15 residues. Germline loops: CDR1 LNHNV, CDR2 YYDKDF (reference sequence). Trimming removed 2 bases at V and 3 bases at J, with 11 bases between. CDR3 bases read: TGTGCCACCAGCAGACAGGGAGGTCTCAATCAGCCC. Its translation is CATSRQGGLNQP. The CDR3 as a whole reads CATSRQGGLNQPQHF.

In the case of this clone: The CDR3 end falls 3 residues outside the read, so it is completed with the germline J gene. The chain has TRBV20-1 and TRBJ2-4; 12 nucleotides agree with TRBD2. There are 16 residues in the CDR3. Germline lookup yields CDR1 DFQATT and CDR2 SNEGSKA (reference sequence). With V trimmed by 6 bases and J by 2 bases, 8 bases remained unmatched. The CDR3 here is CSAATSGSVTKNIQYF. CDR3 DNA (partial): TGCAGTGCCGCGACTAGCGGGAGTGTAACCAAAAACATT.

A word on this clone: The sequenced fragment ends 3 residues before the CDR3 boundary, so the rest is inferred from the germline J gene. The rearrangement links TRBV7-7 to TRBJ2-5; possible D gene TRBD1, 6 bases. The CDR3 loop spans 14 amino acids. Germline V gene data show CDR1 as SSHAT and CDR2 as FNYEAQ (reference sequence). The V end was cut by 5 bases, the J end by 2 bases, with 12 bases between. The sequenced CDR3 bases are TGTGCCAGCAGCCAGCAACAGGGTCAAGAGACC. Its protein is CASSQQQGQET. The entire CDR3 protein is CASSQQQGQETQYF.

With regard to this clone: From the germline J gene comes the end of the CDR3, since the read stops 3 residues before it. The rearrangement links TRBV10-3 to TRBJ2-3; TRBD1 might be the D (6 bases). Germline-derived CDR1 and CDR2 are ENHRY and SYGVKD. The CDR3 loop spans 13 amino acids. The sequenced CDR3 bases are TGTGCCATCAGTGAAGGGGGACAAGAGACG. Its translation is CAISEGGQET. The whole CDR3 protein reads CAISEGGQETQYF.

The covered CDR3 bases are TGTGCCAGCAGCTTAGCCCCCGCTAGCGGGATAGATACG. This codes for CASSLAPASGIDT. The entire CDR3 reads CASSLAPASGIDTQYF. V is TRBV7-3 and J is TRBJ2-3; the match to TRBD2 covers 9 bases. The sequence runs out 3 residues before the end of the CDR3; the remainder is reconstructed from the germline J gene. This CDR3 contains 16 residues. CDR1 and CDR2 (germline): SGHTA, FQGTGA. With V trimmed by 2 bases and J by 5 bases, 8 bases remained unmatched.

A remark on this clone: The junction shows a germline mismatch at one end, possibly a read error. The sequenced fragment ends 3 residues before the CDR3 boundary, so the rest is inferred from the germline J gene. This rearrangement joins TRBV7-2 to TRBJ2-3, with 9 bases that match TRBD2. CDR3 length: 15 residues. Germline CDR1 and CDR2: SGHTA and FQGNSA. CDR3 sequence reads: CASSPQRGAPETQYF. The covered CDR3 bases are TGTGCCAGCAGCCCCCAGCGGGGGGCCCCAGAGACG.

The sequenced part of the CDR3 DNA is TGCAGTGCTCAGGACTACAATGAG. Protein: CSAQDYNE. The full CDR3 protein reads CSAQDYNEQFF. The rearrangement links TRBV20-1 to TRBJ2-1; D is undetermined. The read terminates 3 residues before the CDR3 end, so the remaining end is supplied by the germline J gene. V was shortened by 5 bases and J by 3 bases, with 5 bases between the two germline ends. The CDR3 extends over 11 amino acids. Germline V gives CDR1 DFQATT, CDR2 SNEGSKA (reference sequence).

With regard to this clone: The CDR3 goes on 3 residues after the read ends, and that part is filled in from the germline J gene. This chain uses TRBV5-1 with TRBJ2-2, with 9 bases that match TRBD2. The CDR3 totals 16 residues. V lost 1 base to trimming and J lost 7 bases; unmatched junction nucleotides: 8. The germline V gene encodes CDR1 SGHRS and CDR2 YFSETQ. The CDR3 protein is CASSLTTSGWNGELFF. CDR3 DNA, as far as it was read: TGCGCCAGCAGCTTGACTACTAGCGGGTGGAACGGGGAG.

For this clone: The CDR3 end is not reached by the read, which stops 3 residues before it; the germline J gene fills it in. The chain combines TRBV10-3 with TRBJ2-1; weak D call: TRBD1 (7 bases). V was trimmed by 7 bases and J by 8 bases, leaving 15 bases between them. Per the germline V gene, CDR1 is ENHRY and CDR2 is SYGVKD. The CDR3 contains 13 residues. The sequenced part of the CDR3 DNA is TGTGCCATCACCCAAAGCAGGGGGGATGAG. It encodes CAITQSRGDE. In full, the CDR3 reads CAITQSRGDEQFF.

For this clone: The missing CDR3 end, 3 residues past where the read stops, is filled in from the germline J gene. This chain uses TRBV14 with TRBJ2-5; 10 bases align to TRBD2. Germline lookup yields CDR1 SGHDN and CDR2 FVKESK. The CDR3 extends over 15 amino acids. V gave up 0 bases and J gave up 4 bases; unmatched junction bases: 2. The CDR3 sequence is CASSQDRLAGETQYF. The part of the CDR3 DNA that was read is TGTGCCAGCAGCCAAGATCGACTAGCGGGAGAGACC.

Comment on this clone: The CDR3 extends 3 residues past the end of the read, so its final part is completed from the germline J gene. The V call is TRBV7-9, the J call TRBJ1-2; no definite D call. Germline CDR1 is SEHNR and CDR2 is FQNEAQ (reference sequence). The CDR3 loop spans 12 amino acids. CDR3 region: CASSKDNGGYTF. CDR3 bases read: TGTGCCAGCAGCAAAGACAACGGCGGC.

On this clone itself: The read ends 3 residues before the CDR3 terminus; that terminus is restored from the germline J gene. The chain carries TRBV20-1 and TRBJ1-5; D is perhaps TRBD1 (6 bases). Trimming cost V 8 bases and J 1 base, with 18 bases left between them. Germline V gene lookup returns CDR1 DFQATT and CDR2 SNEGSKA (reference sequence). The CDR3 totals 15 residues. The chain's CDR3 is CSTQLRGGSNQPQHF. The covered CDR3 bases are TGCAGTACCCAACTTAGGGGGGGGAGCAATCAGCCC.

Remarks on this clone: Sequencing ends 3 residues short of the CDR3 end; the germline J gene provides the rest. The V gene is TRBV19, the J gene TRBJ1-2; unclear D gene. In germline, CDR1 is LNHDA, CDR2 SQIVND (reference sequence). The CDR3 is made up of 14 amino acids. The V end lost 3 bases, the J end lost 2 bases, and 10 bases lay between the germline ends. CDR3 sequence reads: CASSMVSQNYGYTF. The CDR3 bases that were read are TGTGCCAGTAGTATGGTGTCACAGAACTATGGC.

Note on this clone: The read is 3 residues too short to cover the CDR3 end, so that end is filled in from the germline J gene. The J gene is TRBJ1-2, the V gene TRBV7-8; possible D gene TRBD1, 6 bases. The CDR3 is 14 residues long. Germline-derived CDR1 and CDR2 are SGHVS and FQNEAQ. V lost 5 bases to trimming and J lost 6 bases, with 16 bases between them. CDR3 amino acids: CASSPYKGGHGYTF. The covered CDR3 bases are TGTGCCAGCAGCCCCTATAAGGGGGGGCATGGC.

Turning to this clone: The sequenced fragment ends 3 residues before the CDR3 boundary, so the rest is inferred from the germline J gene. This rearrangement joins TRBV13 to TRBJ1-2; maybe TRBD1 (6 bases). From germline, CDR1 is PRHDT and CDR2 FYEKMQ (reference sequence). CDR3 length: 14 residues. Trimming pared 3 bases from V and 2 bases from J, leaving 10 bases between. The sequenced part of the CDR3 DNA is TGTGCCAGCAGCTTGGGAACAGGGAACTATGGC. Amino acids: CASSLGTGNYG. The entire CDR3 protein is CASSLGTGNYGYTF.

The CDR3 sequence is CSARLGSGPGEQYF. CDR3 bases read: TGCAGTGCTAGACTCGGCAGCGGGCCCGGCGAG. This rearrangement joins TRBV20-1 to TRBJ2-7, with D possibly being TRBD2 (6 bases). With the read ending 3 residues before the CDR3 end, the germline J gene is used to fill in that end. Trimming shortened V by 2 bases and J by 6 bases, and 17 bases separated the two germline ends. Germline assignment: CDR1 DFQATT and CDR2 SNEGSKA (reference sequence). The CDR3 extends over 14 amino acids.

The CDR3 protein is CASSSGTSGWVQETQYF. CDR3 DNA, as far as it was read: TGTGCCAGCAGCTCCGGGACTAGCGGGTGGGTCCAAGAGACC. This chain connects TRBV7-7 to TRBJ2-5; 12 bases map to TRBD2. With the read ending 3 residues before the CDR3 end, the germline J gene is used to fill in that end. This CDR3 has 17 residues. CDR1 is SSHAT and CDR2 is FNYEAQ in the germline V gene (reference sequence). After removal of 4 bases from V and 1 base from J, the junction contained 7 bases not matched to a gene. The whole variable domain, filled in from reference TRBV7-7 and TRBJ2-5, reads GAGVSQSPRYKVTKRGQDVTLRCDPISSHATLYWYQQALGQGPEFLTYFNYEAQPDKSGLPSDRFSAERPEGSISTLTIQRTEQRDSAMYRCASSSGTSGWVQETQYFGPGTRLLVL.

With respect to this clone: The read falls 3 residues short of the CDR3 end, and the missing part is taken from the germline J gene. The chain has TRBV7-9 and TRBJ2-3; D not certain. Trimming took 2 bases from V and 0 from J, leaving 6 bases between them. The V gene's germline CDR1 is SEHNR and CDR2 FQNEAQ (reference sequence). CDR3 length: 14 amino acids. CDR3 DNA (partial): TGTGCCAGCAGCTTAATACAGAGCACAGATACG. As protein: CASSLIQSTDT. The full CDR3 protein reads CASSLIQSTDTQYF.

This clone registers medium-sized by frequency. The CDR3 end falls 3 residues outside the read, so it is completed with the germline J gene. The chain carries TRBV30 and TRBJ2-3; unclear D gene. The germline V gene encodes CDR1 GTSNPN and CDR2 SVGIG (reference sequence). The CDR3 length is 13 residues. V lost 8 bases and J 6 bases, leaving 18 bases between the germline ends. The sequenced CDR3 bases are TGTGCCAGCTCTGGATGGGTCGGGGATACG. It codes for CASSGWVGDT. The whole CDR3 protein reads CASSGWVGDTQYF.

As concerns this clone: The CDR3 end lies 3 residues beyond the end of the read and is filled in from the germline J gene. This chain links TRBV19 with TRBJ1-3; no definite D call. With 8 bases removed from V and 0 bases from J, the gap between germline ends came to 11 bases. The germline V gene encodes CDR1 LNHDA and CDR2 SQIVND (reference sequence). The CDR3 is 14 amino acids. The sequenced CDR3 bases are TGTGCCAGTGGCGGATGGTACTCTGGAAACACC. Translation: CASGGWYSGNT. In full, the CDR3 is CASGGWYSGNTIYF.

A remark on this clone: With the read ending 3 residues before the CDR3 end, the germline J gene is used to fill in that end. This chain joins TRBV5-6 and TRBJ2-7; D might be TRBD1 (5 bases). Germline V gene lookup returns CDR1 SGHDT and CDR2 YYEEEE. The CDR3 runs to 13 residues. Between the trimmed V and J ends, which lost 4 bases and 3 bases, there was a span of 11 bases. CDR3 DNA, as far as it was read: TGTGCCAGCAGCCCACAGGTACTCTACGAG. Its protein is CASSPQVLYE. The whole CDR3 protein is CASSPQVLYEQYF. Filled out from reference TRBV5-6 and TRBJ2-7, the complete variable domain reads DAGVTQSPTHLIKTRGQQVTLRCSPKSGHDTVSWYQQALGQGPQFIFQYYEEEERQRGNFPDRFSGHQFPNYSSELNVNALLLGDSALYLCASSPQVLYEQYFGPGTRLTVT.